The 18 T cell receptor beta chains in this list originate from one sample, sequenced in a study of blood T cell repertoires in COVID-19. Sequenced by immunoSEQ multiplex PCR; TCRdb stores in-frame clones only, minus some. The sample lists about 200,000 clones, around 83% occurring once. Sequencing was done on a sample of peripheral blood. Receptors originate from a woman of 80 years or more with acute or convalescent COVID-19.

The chain carries TRBV6-1 and TRBJ1-2; a possible D gene is TRBD1 (6 bases). Germline V lookup: CDR1 MNHNS, CDR2 SASEGT. CDR3 length: 13 amino acids. The V gene lost 3 bases and the J gene lost 5 bases, with 10 bases spanning the gap. CDR3 coding DNA: TGTGCCAGCAGTGATCGGACAGATTATGGCTACACCTTC. Its translation is CASSDRTDYGYTF.

The J gene is TRBJ2-7, the V gene TRBV2; 8 bases agree with TRBD2. Trimming cost V 1 base and J 4 bases; bases outside gene matches: 6. Germline lookup yields CDR1 SNHLY and CDR2 FYNNEI. This CDR3 contains 15 residues. The CDR3 loop reads CASSEGREALYEQYF. CDR3 DNA sequence: TGTGCCAGCAGTGAAGGGCGGGAGGCTCTGTACGAGCAGTACTTC.

The V and J genes are TRBV11-2 and TRBJ2-2; 11 nucleotides match TRBD2. The CDR3 totals 15 residues. The germline V gene has CDR1 SGHAT and CDR2 FQNNGV. V dropped 7 bases and J dropped 1; count of bases not matched to a gene: 2. The CDR3 sequence: CASTGLAGNTGELFF. The CDR3 bases are TGTGCCAGCACAGGACTAGCGGGGAACACCGGGGAGCTGTTTTTT.

Here the CDR3 reads CSVVRQGVDTQYF. The CDR3 DNA is TGCAGCGTTGTGAGACAGGGGGTAGATACGCAGTATTTT. The V call is TRBV29-1, the J call TRBJ2-3; 9 nucleotides line up with TRBD1. The CDR3 loop spans 13 amino acids. CDR1 and CDR2 from the germline V gene are SQVTM and ANQGSEA. Unmatched junction bases numbered 4, after V lost 4 bases and J lost 5 bases.

The chain links TRBV6-5 to TRBJ1-3, with 9 bases aligning to TRBD1. Germline assignment: CDR1 MNHEY and CDR2 SVGAGI. This CDR3 spans 15 amino acids. J lost 5 bases, V lost 7 bases, and 9 bases had no gene match. The CDR3 here is CASTPETGGRNTIYF. CDR3 DNA: TGTGCCAGCACCCCTGAGACAGGGGGAAGAAACACCATATATTTT.

This chain joins TRBV3-1 (or the pseudogene TRBV3-2) and TRBJ2-7; weak D call: TRBD1 (5 bases). The germline V and J ends were trimmed by 4 bases and 2 bases, with 9 bases remaining between them. Per the germline V gene, CDR1 is LGHDT and CDR2 is YNNKEL (reference sequence). The CDR3 length is 13 residues. The CDR3 protein is CASSLTATYEQYF. The CDR3 DNA is TGTGCCAGCAGCCTGACAGCCACCTACGAGCAGTACTTC.

The J gene is TRBJ2-5, the V gene TRBV4-3; tentatively, D is TRBD1 (6 bases). V lost 0 bases to trimming and J lost 0 bases, with 11 bases between them. Per germline, CDR1 LGHNA and CDR2 YSLEER. This CDR3 region has 16 residues. The CDR3 bases are TGCGCCAGCAGCCAAGATTATAGGGGGTACCAAGAGACCCAGTACTTC. As protein: CASSQDYRGYQETQYF.

This chain joins TRBV2 and TRBJ2-7, with TRBD2 as a possible D gene (6 bases). Germline V gene lookup returns CDR1 SNHLY and CDR2 FYNNEI. The V gene lost 7 bases and the J gene lost 2 bases, with 12 bases spanning the gap. This CDR3 has 13 residues. This CDR3 reads CASTGGAPYEQYF. CDR3 DNA: TGTGCCAGCACCGGCGGGGCACCCTACGAGCAGTACTTC.

The CDR3 region is CASSLRLRGEKLFF. Here the CDR3 DNA reads TGTGCCAGCAGCTTGCGTCTCAGGGGTGAAAAACTGTTTTTT. V gene TRBV7-2 combines with J gene TRBJ1-4, with D tentatively TRBD1 (6 bases). This CDR3 is built from 14 residues. Germline CDR1 reads SGHTA; CDR2 reads FQGNSA. V was pared by 3 bases and J by 7 bases, with 12 bases between.

This chain links TRBV27 with TRBJ1-2, with D possibly being TRBD1 (5 bases). Trimming stripped 0 bases from V and 8 bases from J, with 19 bases between. Germline CDR1 and CDR2: MNHEY and SMNVEV (reference sequence). The CDR3 is made up of 16 amino acids. The CDR3 DNA sequence: TGTGCCAGCAGTTTATCGATACAGAAGGGGAATTCCGGCTACACCTTC. Protein product: CASSLSIQKGNSGYTF.

This chain links TRBV24-1 with TRBJ1-2; TRBD1 matches at 7 bases. The trim removed 4 bases at V and 3 bases at J, leaving 13 bases unmatched. Germline V gene data show CDR1 as KGHDR and CDR2 as SFDVKD. The CDR3 sequence is 17 residues long. CDR3: CATSDRRQGPLHYGYTF. Written as DNA, the CDR3 is TGTGCCACCAGTGACCGTCGACAGGGTCCTTTGCACTATGGCTACACCTTC.

The chain recombines TRBV21-1 with TRBJ1-2; the table assigns TRBD1, which was not confirmed against the DNA. TRBV21-1 is a listed pseudogene. The CDR3 covers 16 residues. The CDR3 sequence is CASSKGSSGTIYGYTF. As DNA, the CDR3 is TGTGCCAGCAGCAAAGGTTCCTCCGGGACAATCTATGGCTACACCTTC.

The chain couples TRBV7-9 to TRBJ1-4, with 11 bases identical to TRBD1. The CDR3 contains 14 residues. Unmatched junction bases numbered 3, after V lost 5 bases and J lost 7 bases. Germline loops: CDR1 SEHNR, CDR2 FQNEAQ (reference sequence). The CDR3 nucleotides are TGTGCCAGCAGCGCGGGACAGGGGGGTGAAAAACTGTTTTTT. It translates to CASSAGQGGEKLFF.

V and J are TRBV11-3 and TRBJ2-1; tentatively, D is TRBD1 (5 bases). Germline-derived CDR1 and CDR2 are SGHNT and YENEEA. V was trimmed by 6 bases and J by 4 bases, leaving 10 bases between them. The CDR3 loop spans 13 amino acids. The CDR3 coding sequence is TGTGCCAGCAGTAGACAGTCTTACAATGAGCAGTTCTTC. Its protein is CASSRQSYNEQFF. The variable domain in full, completed from reference TRBV11-3 and TRBJ2-1, reads EAGVVQSPRYKIIEKKQPVAFWCNPISGHNTLYWYLQNLGQGPELLIRYENEEAVDDSQLPKDRFSAERLKGVDSTLKIQPAELGDSAVYLCASSRQSYNEQFFGPGTRLTVL.

In regard to this clone: Other DNA sequences within the sample encode an identical CDR3. The V call is TRBV9, the J call TRBJ2-1; TRBD1 matches at 8 bases. With 4 bases clipped from V and 7 bases from J, the junction kept 7 bases outside the gene matches. Germline CDR1 reads SGDLS; CDR2 reads YYNGEE. This CDR3 spans 14 amino acids. For the CDR3, the DNA is TGTGCCAGCAGCCTCCGGACAGGGTGGAATGAGCAGTTCTTC. Amino acid sequence: CASSLRTGWNEQFF.

V usage is TRBV3-1 (or the pseudogene TRBV3-2) and J usage is TRBJ2-6, with TRBD1 matching 11 bases. Germline CDR1 is LGHDT and CDR2 is YNNKEL (reference sequence). The V segment lost 3 bases and the J segment 0 bases; nucleotides outside the gene matches: 4. This CDR3 contains 18 residues. CDR3 nucleotides: TGTGCCAGCAGCCACTGGACAGGGGGCACCTCTGGGGCCAACGTCCTGACTTTC. Encoded protein: CASSHWTGGTSGANVLTF.

This clone has only one observation. This chain connects TRBV28 to TRBJ2-3; TRBD2 agrees at 11 bases. Losses at the gene ends were 9 bases for V and 5 bases for J; bases not matched to a gene: 7. Germline CDR1 and CDR2: MDHEN and SYDVKM. The CDR3 totals 14 residues. The CDR3 spells CASSGRAGVDTQYF. DNA for the CDR3: TGTGCCAGTAGCGGGAGGGCCGGTGTAGATACGCAGTATTTT.

The chain has TRBV6-6 and TRBJ1-2; the match to TRBD1 covers 9 bases. The CDR3 runs 17 residues. From germline, CDR1 is MNHNY and CDR2 SVGAGI (reference sequence). V lost 5 bases to trimming and J lost 4 bases; unmatched junction nucleotides: 14. The CDR3: CASSLFGRDRVFYGYTF. CDR3 coding DNA: TGTGCCAGCAGTCTATTCGGTCGGGACAGGGTTTTCTATGGCTACACCTTC.